Each of the 23 T cell receptor beta chains below was sequenced from the same sample in a study of cytomegalovirus exposure and HLA in healthy donors. Primers for the PCR totalled 60 Vbeta and 13 Jbeta. Sequenced by immunoSEQ multiplex PCR; TCRdb stores in-frame clones only, minus some. The data contain around 110,000 clones, about 10% of them singletons. The specimen was PBMCs. Every receptor here comes from a man younger than 40 in good health and CMV-seronegative.

This clone was counted between two and nine times. The rearrangement links TRBV6-6 to TRBJ2-7; TRBD2 matches at 9 bases. This CDR3 has 15 amino acids. V shed 4 bases and J 0 bases; nucleotides not matched to a gene: 4. The germline V gene encodes CDR1 MNHNY and CDR2 SVGAGI (reference sequence). The CDR3 protein is CASSSLAGYSYEQYF. In nucleotides, the CDR3 is TGTGCCAGCAGTTCCCTAGCGGGATACTCCTACGAGCAGTACTTC.

This clone was counted between two and nine times. The rearrangement uses TRBV29-1 and TRBJ2-3; tentatively, D is TRBD1 (6 bases). Looked up from germline, CDR1 is SQVTM and CDR2 is ANQGSEA. Trimming took 3 bases from V and 5 from J, leaving 18 bases between them. The CDR3 sequence is 15 residues long. The CDR3 reads CSVEGAVSRQDTQYF. CDR3 bases: TGCAGCGTTGAGGGGGCCGTTTCGAGGCAAGATACGCAGTATTTT.

This chain joins TRBV10-3 and TRBJ2-3, with a tentative D call TRBD2 (6 bases). V lost 8 bases to trimming and J lost 2 bases, with 14 bases between them. The CDR3 runs to 14 residues. Germline CDR1 is ENHRY and CDR2 is SYGVKD. The CDR3 DNA sequence: TGTGCCATCGGGGCAAGGGAGGACACAGATACGCAGTATTTT. It yields the protein CAIGAREDTDTQYF.

A remark on this clone: The same CDR3 can be traced to other DNA sequences in this sample. This rearrangement joins TRBV6-5 to TRBJ1-5; tentatively, D is TRBD1 (5 bases). The CDR3 totals 12 residues. Germline loops: CDR1 MNHEY, CDR2 SVGAGI. The CDR3 DNA reads TGTGCAAGCGGGCAGGGCCAGCAGCCCCAGCATTTT. This codes for CASGQGQQPQHF.

This clone occurred a few times. The rearrangement joins TRBV5-1 to TRBJ2-5, with 10 bases fitting TRBD2. The V segment lost 1 base and the J segment 2 bases; nucleotides outside the gene matches: 2. This CDR3 is built from 15 residues. Germline CDR1 is SGHRS and CDR2 is YFSETQ. This CDR3 is CASSLTSGTQETQYF. In DNA form, the CDR3 reads TGCGCCAGCAGCTTGACTAGCGGGACTCAAGAGACCCAGTACTTC.

As to this clone: This CDR3 fails to terminate in the conserved phenylalanine or tryptophan, so it likely reflects a read error. No DNA is shown, since the ends of the CDR3 on it are uncertain; the CDR3 is the one TCRdb lists. The chain couples TRBV5-6 to TRBJ1-5; the table's D gene call, TRBD1, was not cross checked with the DNA. The CDR3 is 14 residues long, ends included. Looked up from germline, CDR1 is SGHDT and CDR2 is YYEEEE. This CDR3 reads CASSWDSYNQPKHL.

This clone was found a few times. J is TRBJ2-3 and V is TRBV9; 7 bases line up with TRBD2. In germline, CDR1 is SGDLS, CDR2 YYNGEE. CDR3 length: 15 residues. V lost 2 bases to trimming and J lost 2 bases; unmatched junction nucleotides: 5. The CDR3 nucleotides read TGTGCCAGCAGCGTCAGACTAGCCACCACAGATACGCAGTATTTT. Encoded protein: CASSVRLATTDTQYF.

This clone has a handful of counts. The rearrangement uses TRBV19 and TRBJ1-6; 7 nucleotides agree with TRBD1. From germline, CDR1 is LNHDA and CDR2 SQIVND (reference sequence). Losses at the gene ends were 6 bases for V and 9 bases for J; bases not matched to a gene: 11. The CDR3 totals 15 residues. As DNA, the CDR3 is TGTGCCAGTAGCAACCGGGCCCCAGGGGGTTCACCCCTCCACTTT. Protein: CASSNRAPGGSPLHF.

The chain links TRBV5-6 to TRBJ1-5, with 9 bases fitting TRBD1. The CDR3 totals 16 residues. CDR1 SGHDT and CDR2 YYEEEE come from the germline V gene. After removal of 4 bases from V and 4 bases from J, the junction contained 9 bases not matched to a gene. The CDR3 nucleotides are TGTGCCAGCAGCCCCGGACAGGGGCGAGGGAATCAGCCCCAGCATTTT. It is translated as CASSPGQGRGNQPQHF.

This clone was picked up a small number of times. The CDR3 is CASSEGTGYGNTIYF. For the CDR3, the DNA is TGTGCCAGCAGTGAGGGAACAGGGTATGGAAACACCATATATTTT. The V gene is TRBV6-1, the J gene TRBJ1-3; tentatively, D is TRBD1 (6 bases). The germline CDR1 and CDR2 sequences are MNHNS and SASEGT. The CDR3 loop spans 15 amino acids. Deletions cut 3 bases from V and 3 bases from J, with 12 bases between.

The chain recombines TRBV30 with TRBJ2-5; D is undetermined. Trimming left V 8 bases short and J 7 bases short, with 11 bases between. CDR1 GTSNPN and CDR2 SVGIG come from the germline V gene (reference sequence). The CDR3 covers 10 residues. In DNA form, the CDR3 reads TGTGCCGCCCGAACCGGGACCCAGTACTTC. Protein sequence: CAARTGTQYF.

CDR3 DNA sequence: TGCGCCAGCAGTCAACCCGAGGGACACCCCTACGAGCAGTACTTC. Translating gives CASSQPEGHPYEQYF. The chain carries TRBV23-1 and TRBJ2-7; D possibly corresponds to TRBD1 (6 bases). TRBV23-1 is filed as an ORF, its function uncertain. CDR3 length equals 15 residues. The V and J ends lost 2 bases and 2 bases respectively, with 13 bases between them.

CDR3 DNA sequence: TGTGCCATCAGTGATGACAGGGGTAGCAATCAGCCCCAGCATTTT. Translation: CAISDDRGSNQPQHF. The chain employs TRBV10-3 and TRBJ1-5; TRBD1 agrees at 8 bases. The CDR3 runs 15 residues. The V gene end was trimmed by 3 bases and the J gene end by 0 bases; junction bases not matched to a gene: 1. Germline CDR1 is ENHRY and CDR2 is SYGVKD.

This clone has a handful of counts. The rearrangement uses TRBV4-1 and TRBJ1-4; 9 bases are shared with TRBD1. The V gene's germline CDR1 is MGHRA and CDR2 YSYEKL. Germline trimming cut 3 bases from V and 3 bases from J; bases unmatched to any gene: 5. The CDR3 runs 16 residues. CDR3 in amino acids: CASSQDRGLSNEKLFF. CDR3 coding DNA: TGCGCCAGCAGCCAGGACAGGGGTTTATCTAATGAAAAACTGTTTTTT.

This clone was picked up a small number of times. The V gene is TRBV4-1, the J gene TRBJ2-3; perhaps TRBD1 as D (5 bases). The length of the CDR3 is 14 residues. CDR1 and CDR2 (germline): MGHRA, YSYEKL. V was clipped by 5 bases and J by 0 bases, with 9 bases between them. The CDR3 sequence is CASSRGGSTDTQYF. CDR3 DNA sequence: TGCGCCAGCAGCAGGGGCGGTAGCACAGATACGCAGTATTTT.

This clone was detected only a few times. J is TRBJ2-3 and V is TRBV18; TRBD1 agrees at 8 bases. The length of the CDR3 is 14 residues. Germline V gene lookup returns CDR1 KGHSH and CDR2 LQKENI. The V gene end was trimmed by 4 bases and the J gene end by 4 bases; junction bases not matched to a gene: 4. CDR3 nucleotide sequence: TGTGCCAGCTCACAGGACAGGGCCCCAGATACGCAGTATTTT. This encodes CASSQDRAPDTQYF.

This clone was seen more than once but under ten times. The chain has TRBV5-4 and TRBJ2-6; TRBD2 matches 13 bases. The CDR3 loop spans 17 amino acids. Per the germline V gene, CDR1 is SGHNT and CDR2 is YYREEE (reference sequence). Unmatched junction bases numbered 4, after V lost 3 bases and J lost 4 bases. The chain's CDR3 is CASSSGTSGVGANVLTF. CDR3 coding DNA: TGTGCCAGCAGCTCTGGGACTAGCGGGGTCGGGGCCAACGTCCTGACTTTC.

The chain couples TRBV4-1 to TRBJ1-5, with D uncertain. This CDR3 spans 16 amino acids. Trimming shortened V by 4 bases and J by 4 bases, and 17 bases separated the two germline ends. Looked up from germline, CDR1 is MGHRA and CDR2 is YSYEKL. The CDR3 reads CASSPTQARGNQPQHF. CDR3 nucleotide sequence: TGCGCCAGCAGCCCTACCCAGGCGAGAGGGAATCAGCCCCAGCATTTT.

This clone has more than one count but fewer than ten. DNA of the CDR3: TGTGCCAGCAGCATTGACAGGGGGAAAGAGACCCAGTACTTC. This encodes CASSIDRGKETQYF. This chain connects TRBV5-6 to TRBJ2-5, with 9 bases matching TRBD1. This CDR3 region has 14 residues. Germline V gene sequence: CDR1 SGHDT, CDR2 YYEEEE. Unmatched junction bases numbered 4, after V lost 4 bases and J lost 3 bases.

The chain is built from TRBV5-4 and TRBJ2-7; 7 bases match TRBD2. The CDR3 totals 18 residues. V gave up 3 bases and J gave up 2 bases; unmatched junction bases: 17. The germline CDR1 and CDR2 sequences are SGHNT and YYREEE (reference sequence). For the CDR3, the DNA is TGTGCCAGCAGCTCTAGAAGCCCTCAGCGGGGAGCGACCTACGAGCAGTACTTC. The encoded protein is CASSSRSPQRGATYEQYF.

The CDR3 region is CASSGLGNYGYTF. The CDR3 coding sequence is TGTGCCAGCAGCGGACTCGGCAACTATGGCTACACCTTC. The chain combines TRBV27 with TRBJ1-2, with no clear D. The germline V and J ends were trimmed by 6 bases and 2 bases, with 10 bases remaining between them. The CDR3 totals 13 residues. Germline V gene data show CDR1 as MNHEY and CDR2 as SMNVEV (reference sequence).

The V call is TRBV5-4, the J call TRBJ2-7; 8 nucleotides match TRBD1. This CDR3 has 14 residues. Germline lookup yields CDR1 SGHNT and CDR2 YYREEE (reference sequence). J was trimmed by 3 bases and V by 0 bases; bases with no gene match: 2. The CDR3 coding sequence is TGTGCCAGCAGCTTGGACAGGGGGGACTACGAGCAGTACTTC. Protein sequence: CASSLDRGDYEQYF.

This rearrangement joins TRBV5-1 to TRBJ2-5; 12 positions agree with TRBD2. The J call may not be correct, given that the DNA end is closer to TRBJ2-7. The CDR3 covers 16 residues. The germline gives CDR1 SGHRS, CDR2 YFSETQ. The CDR3 loop is CASSLRPSGGAYEQYF. In DNA, the CDR3 is TGCGCCAGCAGCCTACGCCCTAGCGGGGGGGCTTACGAGCAGTACTTC.